One sample yielded the 5 T cell receptor beta chains listed below, sequenced in a study of blood T cell repertoires in COVID-19. Sequencing used immunoSEQ multiplex PCR; TCRdb keeps in-frame clones, though not all of them. The sample includes around 130,000 clones, roughly 80% seen only once; the top ten take about 20%. Material: PBMCs or T cells enriched from blood (not recorded which). The receptors originated from a man aged 25-40 years who had recovered from COVID-19.

The table lists this clone with a few counts. The chain recombines TRBV6-5 with TRBJ1-2; perhaps TRBD1 as D (6 bases). CDR3 length: 15 residues. Trimming stripped 6 bases from V and 4 bases from J, with 18 bases between. Per the germline V gene, CDR1 is MNHEY and CDR2 is SVGAGI. CDR3 DNA sequence: TGTGCCAGCAGAGGTACCGGGACACTCGGCTATGGCTACACCTTC. Its translation: CASRGTGTLGYGYTF.

CDR3 nucleotide sequence: TGTGCCACCAGTGATTCTCATACAGGGGCTAATTCACCCCTCCACTTT. It yields the protein CATSDSHTGANSPLHF. The chain carries TRBV24-1 and TRBJ1-6; 7 nucleotides match TRBD1. The CDR3 consists of 16 residues. CDR1 is KGHDR and CDR2 is SFDVKD in the germline V gene. V was pared by 2 bases and J by 6 bases, with 6 bases of the junction left unmatched.

The J gene is TRBJ2-2, the V gene TRBV24-1, with 8 bases fitting TRBD2. CDR1 and CDR2 (germline): KGHDR, SFDVKD. Trimming took 4 bases from V and 5 from J; bases not matched to a gene: 8. The CDR3 totals 16 residues. CDR3 in DNA: TGTGCCACCAGTGAATCCGGGACTAGTCAAACCGGGGAGCTGTTTTTT. This translates into CATSESGTSQTGELFF.

This clone was seen a handful of times. The J gene is TRBJ2-7, the V gene TRBV18; 9 positions agree with TRBD1. Trimming took 5 bases from V and 3 from J; bases not matched to a gene: 5. This CDR3 has 14 amino acids. Germline-derived CDR1 and CDR2 are KGHSH and LQKENI. In DNA, the CDR3 is TGTGCCAGCTCAAACCGGGACAGGGTCTACGAGCAGTACTTC. Encoded protein: CASSNRDRVYEQYF.

As DNA, the CDR3 is TGCGCCAGCAGCGACCCGCCAAGGACAGGGGTGGATGGCTACACCTTC. This codes for CASSDPPRTGVDGYTF. J is TRBJ1-2 and V is TRBV4-1, with TRBD1 identical over 9 bases. The length of the CDR3 is 16 residues. Germline CDR1 and CDR2: MGHRA and YSYEKL. After removal of 5 bases from V and 6 bases from J, the junction contained 13 bases not matched to a gene.